This entry lists 2 T cell receptor beta chains sequenced from one sample in a study of TIL therapy for anti-PD-1-resistant metastatic lung cancer. This was the immunoSEQ v3 assay. Profiled with immunoSEQ multiplex PCR; TCRdb holds only in-frame clones, not every one. The sample gives about 20,000 clones, roughly 80% of which show up once; about 2% is in the top ten. Time point defined: pre-treatment sample, taken before nivolumab and TIL therapy. The specimen was blood, collected at baseline. Receptor source: a person aged 25-85 years with non-small cell lung cancer.

The chain links TRBV7-2 to TRBJ1-4; TRBD1 is a possible D gene (5 bases). CDR1 is SGHTA, CDR2 FQGNSA, per germline. The V end was cut by 1 base, the J end by 6 bases, with 6 bases between. The CDR3 loop spans 13 amino acids. Here the CDR3 reads CASSLVGDEKLFF. In nucleotides, the CDR3 is TGTGCCAGCAGCTTAGTGGGGGATGAAAAACTGTTTTTT.

V and J are TRBV11-2 and TRBJ2-7; D gene uncertain. The germline V and J ends were trimmed by 1 base and 4 bases, with 8 bases remaining between them. The CDR3 has 13 amino acids. The germline CDR1 and CDR2 sequences are SGHAT and FQNNGV. CDR3 loop: CASSLAGSYEQYF. DNA for the CDR3: TGTGCCAGCAGCTTAGCAGGTAGTTACGAGCAGTACTTC.